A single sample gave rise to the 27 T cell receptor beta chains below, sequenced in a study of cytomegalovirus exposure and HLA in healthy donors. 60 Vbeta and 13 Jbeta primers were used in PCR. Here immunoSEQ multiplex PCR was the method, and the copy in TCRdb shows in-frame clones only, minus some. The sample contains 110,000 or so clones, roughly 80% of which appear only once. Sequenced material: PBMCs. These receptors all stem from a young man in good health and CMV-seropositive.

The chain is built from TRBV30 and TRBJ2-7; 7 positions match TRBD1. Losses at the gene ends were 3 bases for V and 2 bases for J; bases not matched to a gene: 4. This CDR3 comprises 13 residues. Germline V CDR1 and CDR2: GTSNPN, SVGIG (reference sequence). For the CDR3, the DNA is TGTGCCTGGAGCCACAGGGGAGCCTACGAGCAGTACTTC. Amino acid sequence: CAWSHRGAYEQYF. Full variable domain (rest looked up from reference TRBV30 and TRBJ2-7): SQTIHQWPATLVQPVGSPLSLECTVEGTSNPNLYWYRQAAGRGLQLLFYSVGIGQISSEVPQNLSASRPQDRQFILSSKKLLLSDSGFYLCAWSHRGAYEQYFGPGTRLTVT.

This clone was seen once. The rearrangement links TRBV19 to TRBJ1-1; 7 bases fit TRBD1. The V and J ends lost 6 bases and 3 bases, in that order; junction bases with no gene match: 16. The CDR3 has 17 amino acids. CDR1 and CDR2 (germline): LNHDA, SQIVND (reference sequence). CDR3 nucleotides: TGTGCCAGTAGGCGAAAACCAACAGGGGCGGTCGACACTGAAGCTTTCTTT. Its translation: CASRRKPTGAVDTEAFF.

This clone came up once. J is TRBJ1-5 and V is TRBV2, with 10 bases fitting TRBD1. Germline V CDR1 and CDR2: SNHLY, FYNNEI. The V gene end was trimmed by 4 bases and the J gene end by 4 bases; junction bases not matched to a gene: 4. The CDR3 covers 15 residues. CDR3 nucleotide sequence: TGTGCCAGCAGTGCGACAGGGGGCCAAAATCAGCCCCAGCATTTT. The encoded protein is CASSATGGQNQPQHF.

The CDR3: CASSSEVNQPQHF. CDR3 nucleotide sequence: TGTGCCAGCAGTTCGGAGGTTAATCAGCCCCAGCATTTT. The chain links TRBV28 to TRBJ1-5; D remains unclear. The length of the CDR3 is 13 residues. Trimming cost V 4 bases and J 4 bases, with 8 bases left between them. Germline V gene data show CDR1 as MDHEN and CDR2 as SYDVKM.

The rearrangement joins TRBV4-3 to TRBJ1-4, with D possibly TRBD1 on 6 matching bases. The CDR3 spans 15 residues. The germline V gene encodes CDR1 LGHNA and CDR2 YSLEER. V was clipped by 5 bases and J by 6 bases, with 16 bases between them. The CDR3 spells CASSSRGGRDEKLFF. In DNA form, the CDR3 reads TGCGCCAGCAGCTCCCGCGGGGGGCGCGATGAAAAACTGTTTTTT.

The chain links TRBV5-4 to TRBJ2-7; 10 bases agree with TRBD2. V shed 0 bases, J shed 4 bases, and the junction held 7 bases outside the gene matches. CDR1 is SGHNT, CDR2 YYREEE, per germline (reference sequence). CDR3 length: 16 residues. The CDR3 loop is CASSLELAGARYEQYF. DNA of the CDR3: TGTGCCAGCAGCTTGGAGCTAGCGGGGGCCCGGTACGAGCAGTACTTC.

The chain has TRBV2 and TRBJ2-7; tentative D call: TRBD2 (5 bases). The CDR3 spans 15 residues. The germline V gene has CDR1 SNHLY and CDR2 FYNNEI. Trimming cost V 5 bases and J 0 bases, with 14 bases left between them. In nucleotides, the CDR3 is TGTGCCAGCAGTCCTGGACTCCTTTCCTCCTACGAGCAGTACTTC. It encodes CASSPGLLSSYEQYF.

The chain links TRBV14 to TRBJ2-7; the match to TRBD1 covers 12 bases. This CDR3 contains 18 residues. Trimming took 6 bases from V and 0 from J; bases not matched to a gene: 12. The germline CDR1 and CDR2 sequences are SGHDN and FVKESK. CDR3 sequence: CASSPGTGGLRSSYEQYF. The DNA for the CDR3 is TGTGCCAGCAGTCCCGGGACAGGGGGCCTCCGAAGCTCCTACGAGCAGTACTTC.

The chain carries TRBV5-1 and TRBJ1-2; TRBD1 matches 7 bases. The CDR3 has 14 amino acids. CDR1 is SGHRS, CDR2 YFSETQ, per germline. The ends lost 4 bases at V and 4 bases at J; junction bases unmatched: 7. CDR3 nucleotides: TGCGCCAGCAGCCCTGAACAGGGGTTCTATGGCTACACCTTC. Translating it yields CASSPEQGFYGYTF.

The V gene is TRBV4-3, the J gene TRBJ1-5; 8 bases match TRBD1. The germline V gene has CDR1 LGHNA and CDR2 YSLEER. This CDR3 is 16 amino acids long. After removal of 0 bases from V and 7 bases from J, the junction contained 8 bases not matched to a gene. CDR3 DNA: TGCGCCAGCAGCCAAGACGGGCAGGGGGCTGGACAGCCCCAGCATTTT. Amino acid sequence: CASSQDGQGAGQPQHF.

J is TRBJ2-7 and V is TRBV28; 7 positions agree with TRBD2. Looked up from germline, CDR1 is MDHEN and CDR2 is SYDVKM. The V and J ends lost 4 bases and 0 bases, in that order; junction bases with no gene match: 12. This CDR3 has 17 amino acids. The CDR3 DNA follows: TGTGCCAGCAGTTCCCCAATTCTGCGGGGGAGCTCCTACGAGCAGTACTTC. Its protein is CASSSPILRGSSYEQYF.

The CDR3 protein is CAWSERTGEKLFF. The CDR3 DNA reads TGTGCCTGGAGTGAGAGGACAGGGGAAAAACTGTTTTTT. The chain joins TRBV30 to TRBJ1-4; TRBD1 agrees at 8 bases. The trim removed 1 base at V and 8 bases at J, leaving 3 bases unmatched. The CDR3 loop spans 13 amino acids. CDR1 and CDR2 from the germline V gene are GTSNPN and SVGIG (reference sequence).

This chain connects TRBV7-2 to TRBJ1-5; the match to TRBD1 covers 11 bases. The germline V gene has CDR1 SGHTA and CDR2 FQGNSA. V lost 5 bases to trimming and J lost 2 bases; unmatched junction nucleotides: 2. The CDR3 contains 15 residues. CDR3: CASSRTGGGNQPQHF. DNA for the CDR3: TGTGCCAGCAGCCGGACAGGGGGCGGCAATCAGCCCCAGCATTTT.

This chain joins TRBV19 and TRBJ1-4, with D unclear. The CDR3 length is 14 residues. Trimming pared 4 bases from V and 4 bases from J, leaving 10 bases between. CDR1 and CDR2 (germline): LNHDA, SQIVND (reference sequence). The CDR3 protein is CASSTPGFNEKLFF. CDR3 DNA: TGTGCCAGTAGTACTCCCGGGTTTAATGAAAAACTGTTTTTT.

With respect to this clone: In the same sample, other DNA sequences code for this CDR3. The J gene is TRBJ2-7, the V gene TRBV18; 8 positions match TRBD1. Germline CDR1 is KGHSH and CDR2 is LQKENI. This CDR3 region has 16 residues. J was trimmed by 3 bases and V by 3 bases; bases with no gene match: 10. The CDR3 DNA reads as TGTGCCAGCTCACCTCCACTAGGACAGGGTAACTACGAGCAGTACTTC. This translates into CASSPPLGQGNYEQYF.

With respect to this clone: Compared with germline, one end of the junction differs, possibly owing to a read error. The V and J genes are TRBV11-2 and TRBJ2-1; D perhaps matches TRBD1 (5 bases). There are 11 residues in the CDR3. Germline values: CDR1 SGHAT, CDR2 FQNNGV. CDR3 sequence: CASSLDSGPIF. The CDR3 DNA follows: TGTGCCAGCAGCTTAGACTCAGGGCCAATCTTC.

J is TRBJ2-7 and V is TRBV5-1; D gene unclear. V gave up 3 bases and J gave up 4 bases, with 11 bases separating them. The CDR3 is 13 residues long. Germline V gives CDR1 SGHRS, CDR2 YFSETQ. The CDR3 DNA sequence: TGCGCCAGCAGCTCTCAGCGCCCTTACGAGCAGTACTTC. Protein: CASSSQRPYEQYF.

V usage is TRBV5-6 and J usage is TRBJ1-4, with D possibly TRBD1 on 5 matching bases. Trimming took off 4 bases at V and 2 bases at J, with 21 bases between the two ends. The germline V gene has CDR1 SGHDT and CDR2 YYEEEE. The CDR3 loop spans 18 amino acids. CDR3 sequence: CASSRMTDVSFTNEKLFF. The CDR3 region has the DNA TGTGCCAGCAGCCGGATGACAGACGTAAGCTTCACTAATGAAAAACTGTTTTTT.

The DNA for the CDR3 is TGCGCCAGCAGCTTGGAACAGGGGATAGATACGCAGTATTTT. Translating it yields CASSLEQGIDTQYF. This chain connects TRBV5-1 to TRBJ2-3, with TRBD1 matching 7 bases. Germline lookup yields CDR1 SGHRS and CDR2 YFSETQ. The CDR3 consists of 14 residues. V was pared by 0 bases and J by 5 bases, with 3 bases of the junction left unmatched.

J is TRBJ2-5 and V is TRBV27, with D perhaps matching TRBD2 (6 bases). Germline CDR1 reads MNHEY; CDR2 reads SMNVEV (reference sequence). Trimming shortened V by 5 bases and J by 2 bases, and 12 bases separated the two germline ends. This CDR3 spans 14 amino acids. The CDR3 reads CASSPPGGQETQYF. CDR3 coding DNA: TGTGCCAGCAGTCCCCCCGGGGGACAAGAGACCCAGTACTTC.

CDR3 in amino acids: CASSQDLAGGNTEAFF. The DNA of the CDR3 is TGCGCCAGCAGCCAAGATCTTGCGGGAGGGAACACTGAAGCTTTCTTT. The chain employs TRBV4-1 and TRBJ1-1; D gene uncertain. Trimming removed 0 bases from V and 1 base from J, with 12 bases in between. The length of the CDR3 is 16 residues. The germline V gene has CDR1 MGHRA and CDR2 YSYEKL.

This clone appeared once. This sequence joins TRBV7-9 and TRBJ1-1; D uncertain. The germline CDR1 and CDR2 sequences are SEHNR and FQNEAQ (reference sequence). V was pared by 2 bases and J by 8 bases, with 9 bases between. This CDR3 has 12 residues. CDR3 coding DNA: TGTGCCAGCAGCTTAATTGGAGCCGAAGCTTTCTTT. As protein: CASSLIGAEAFF.

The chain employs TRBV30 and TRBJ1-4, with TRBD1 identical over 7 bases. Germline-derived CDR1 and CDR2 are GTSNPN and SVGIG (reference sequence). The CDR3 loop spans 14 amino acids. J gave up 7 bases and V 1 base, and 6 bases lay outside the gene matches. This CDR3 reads CAWSEGGGGEKLFF. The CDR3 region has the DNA TGTGCCTGGAGTGAAGGGGGCGGTGGTGAAAAACTGTTTTTT.

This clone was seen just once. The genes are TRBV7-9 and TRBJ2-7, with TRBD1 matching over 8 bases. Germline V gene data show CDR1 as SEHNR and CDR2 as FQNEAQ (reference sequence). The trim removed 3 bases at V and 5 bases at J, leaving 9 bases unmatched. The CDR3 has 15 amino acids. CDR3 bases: TGTGCCAGCAGCTTGCGGACAGGGAAGGGAGACGAGCAGTACTTC. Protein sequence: CASSLRTGKGDEQYF.

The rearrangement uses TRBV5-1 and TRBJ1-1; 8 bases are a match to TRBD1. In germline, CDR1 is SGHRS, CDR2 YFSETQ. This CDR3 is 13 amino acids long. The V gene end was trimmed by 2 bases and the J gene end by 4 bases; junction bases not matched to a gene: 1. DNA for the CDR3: TGCGCCAGCAGCTTTGACAGGGGCACTGAAGCTTTCTTT. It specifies CASSFDRGTEAFF.

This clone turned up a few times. The chain's CDR3 is CASSDPQGWNEKLFF. The CDR3 coding sequence is TGCGCCAGCTCCGACCCTCAGGGGTGGAATGAAAAACTGTTTTTT. This chain connects TRBV5-1 to TRBJ1-4, with TRBD1 as a possible D gene (6 bases). The germline V gene encodes CDR1 SGHRS and CDR2 YFSETQ. The length of the CDR3 is 15 residues. V gave up 7 bases and J gave up 5 bases, with 18 bases separating them. Complete variable domain (other parts from reference TRBV5-1 and TRBJ1-4): KAGVTQTPRYLIKTRGQQVTLSCSPISGHRSVSWYQQTPGQGLQFLFEYFSETQRNKGNFPGRFSGRQFSNSRSEMNVSTLELGDSALYLCASSDPQGWNEKLFFGSGTQLSVL.

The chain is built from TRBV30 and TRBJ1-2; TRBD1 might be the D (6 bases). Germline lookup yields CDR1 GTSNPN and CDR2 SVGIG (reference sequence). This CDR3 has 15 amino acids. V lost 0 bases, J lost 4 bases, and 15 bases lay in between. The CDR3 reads CAWSVLSDRLYGYTF. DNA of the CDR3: TGTGCCTGGAGTGTACTCTCCGACAGGCTCTATGGCTACACCTTC. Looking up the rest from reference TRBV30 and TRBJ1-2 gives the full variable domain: SQTIHQWPATLVQPVGSPLSLECTVEGTSNPNLYWYRQAAGRGLQLLFYSVGIGQISSEVPQNLSASRPQDRQFILSSKKLLLSDSGFYLCAWSVLSDRLYGYTFGSGTRLTVV.